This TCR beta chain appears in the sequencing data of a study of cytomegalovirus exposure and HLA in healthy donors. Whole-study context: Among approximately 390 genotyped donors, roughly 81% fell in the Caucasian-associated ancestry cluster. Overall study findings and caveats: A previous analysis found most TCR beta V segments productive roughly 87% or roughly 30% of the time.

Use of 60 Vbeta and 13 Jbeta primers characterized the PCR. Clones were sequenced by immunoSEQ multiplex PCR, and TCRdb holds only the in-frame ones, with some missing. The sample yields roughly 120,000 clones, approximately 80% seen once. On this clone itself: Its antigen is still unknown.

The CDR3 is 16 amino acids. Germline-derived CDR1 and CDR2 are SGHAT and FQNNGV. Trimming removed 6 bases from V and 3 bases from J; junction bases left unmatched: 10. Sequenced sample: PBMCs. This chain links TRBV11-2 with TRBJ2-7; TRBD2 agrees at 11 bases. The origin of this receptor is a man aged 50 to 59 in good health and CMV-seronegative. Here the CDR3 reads CASSPWTSGRFYEQYF. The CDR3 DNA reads TGTGCCAGCAGTCCCTGGACTAGCGGGCGGTTCTACGAGCAGTACTTC. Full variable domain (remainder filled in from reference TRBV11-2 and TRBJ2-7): EAGVAQSPRYKIIEKRQSVAFWCNPISGHATLYWYQQILGQGPKLLIQFQNNGVVDDSQLPKDRFSAERLKGVDSTLKIQPAKLEDSAVYLCASSPWTSGRFYEQYFGPGTRLTVT.